This T cell receptor beta chain was recorded in a study of blood T cell repertoires in COVID-19. Data came from immunoSEQ multiplex PCR; TCRdb stores just in-frame clones and leaves some out. The sample includes some 280,000 clones, 75% to 90% of them seen just once. The CDR3 sequence is 17 residues long. Germline CDR1 SGHTA, CDR2 FQGNSA. The J segment lost 6 bases and the V segment lost 1 base, leaving 10 bases of the junction unmatched. This chain links TRBV7-2 with TRBJ2-1, with 9 positions matching TRBD2. The sample consisted of peripheral blood. This sequence was found in a woman in her 30s with active or convalescent COVID-19. The CDR3 DNA is TGTGCCAGCAGCTTAGTTTGGTTGCGGGGGGGGATCAATGAGCAGTTCTTC. Translated, it gives CASSLVWLRGGINEQFF. Complete variable domain (other parts from reference TRBV7-2 and TRBJ2-1): GAGVSQSPSNKVTEKGKDVELRCDPISGHTALYWYRQSLGQGLEFLIYFQGNSAPDKSGLPSDRFSAERTGGSVSTLTIQRTQQEDSAVYLCASSLVWLRGGINEQFFGPGTRLTVL.